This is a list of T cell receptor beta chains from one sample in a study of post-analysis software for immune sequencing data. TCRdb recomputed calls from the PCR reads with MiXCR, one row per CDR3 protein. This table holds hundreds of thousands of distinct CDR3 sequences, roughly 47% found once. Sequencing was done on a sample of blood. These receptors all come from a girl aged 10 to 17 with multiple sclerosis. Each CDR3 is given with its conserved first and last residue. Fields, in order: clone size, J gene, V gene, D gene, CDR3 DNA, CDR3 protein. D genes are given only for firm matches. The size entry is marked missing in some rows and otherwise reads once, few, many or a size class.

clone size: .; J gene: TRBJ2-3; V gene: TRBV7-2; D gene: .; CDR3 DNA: TGTGCCAGCAGCTTTGTCTCGTTTACGCAGTATTTT; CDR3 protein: CASSFVSFTQYF
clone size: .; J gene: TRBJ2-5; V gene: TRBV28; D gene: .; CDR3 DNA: TGTGCCAGCGTGATACAAGAGACCCAGTACTTC; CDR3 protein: CASVIQETQYF
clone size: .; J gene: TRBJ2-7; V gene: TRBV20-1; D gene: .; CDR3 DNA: TGCAGTGCTAGGAGGCAGGGGACCTACGAGCAGTACTTC; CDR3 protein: CSARRQGTYEQYF
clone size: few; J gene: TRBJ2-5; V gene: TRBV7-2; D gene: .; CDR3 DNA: TGTGCCAGCAGCTTAGTGAGGCAAGAGACCCAGTACTTC; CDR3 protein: CASSLVRQETQYF
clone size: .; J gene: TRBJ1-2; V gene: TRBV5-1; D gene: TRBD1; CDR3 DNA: TGCGCCAGCAGCAGCAGGGGGCAGGATGGCTACACCTTC; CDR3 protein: CASSSRGQDGYTF
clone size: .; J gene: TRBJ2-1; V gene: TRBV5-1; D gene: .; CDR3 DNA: TGCGCCAGCAGCTTGATTGTCTTGGGAGCAGGGGCCCCAATACCATACAATGAGCAGTTCTTC; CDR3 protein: CASSLIVLGAGAPIPYNEQFF
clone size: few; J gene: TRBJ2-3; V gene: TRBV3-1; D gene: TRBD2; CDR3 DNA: TGTGCCAGCAGCCAAGTCCCGGGACTAGCGGGGAGTCATACGCAGTATTTT; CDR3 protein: CASSQVPGLAGSHTQYF
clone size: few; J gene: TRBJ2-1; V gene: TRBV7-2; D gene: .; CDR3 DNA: TGTGCCAGCAGCCCTCGAGCCGTGCACAATGAGCAGTTCTTC; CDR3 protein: CASSPRAVHNEQFF
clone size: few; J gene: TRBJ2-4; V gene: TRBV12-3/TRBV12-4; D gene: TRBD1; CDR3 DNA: TGTGCCAGCAGTTCGACAGGGGATCGGGGCATTCAGTACTTC; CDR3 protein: CASSSTGDRGIQYF
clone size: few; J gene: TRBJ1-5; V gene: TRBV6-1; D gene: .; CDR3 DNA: TGTGCCAGCAATGAAAGGGTATGGTACAATCAGCCCCAGCATTTT; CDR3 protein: CASNERVWYNQPQHF
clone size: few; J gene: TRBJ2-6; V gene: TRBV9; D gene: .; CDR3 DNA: TGTGCCAGCAGCGTAGTCGGGGGTCTCTATCCCGACCTGACTTTC; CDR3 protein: CASSVVGGLYPDLTF
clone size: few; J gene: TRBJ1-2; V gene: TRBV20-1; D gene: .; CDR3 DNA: TGCAGTGCTCCTTGGGGGAGCTATGGCTACACCTTC; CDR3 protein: CSAPWGSYGYTF
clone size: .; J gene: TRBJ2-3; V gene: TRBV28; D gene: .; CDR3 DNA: TGTGCCAGCAGTTTCGGGGGATCCGGCACAGATACGCAGTATTTT; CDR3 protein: CASSFGGSGTDTQYF
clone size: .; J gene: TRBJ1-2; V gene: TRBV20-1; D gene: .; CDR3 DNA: TGCAGTGCTAGTATCGGGGGCGGAGTTAACTATGGCTACACCTTC; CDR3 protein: CSASIGGGVNYGYTF
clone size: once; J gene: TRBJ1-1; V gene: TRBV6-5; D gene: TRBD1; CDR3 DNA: TGTGCCAGCAGTTACAGGGACAGGGATCCCCTAACTGAGGCTTTCTTT; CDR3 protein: CASSYRDRDPLTEAFF
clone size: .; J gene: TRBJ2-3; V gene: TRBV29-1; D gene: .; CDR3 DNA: TGCAGCGTTGCGGGCAGGGCTACAGATACGCAGTATTTT; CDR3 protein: CSVAGRATDTQYF
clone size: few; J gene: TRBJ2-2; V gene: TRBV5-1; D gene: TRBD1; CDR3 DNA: TGCGCCGGCAGCTCAGGACAGGGGGCCGGGGAGCTGTTTTTT; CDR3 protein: CAGSSGQGAGELFF
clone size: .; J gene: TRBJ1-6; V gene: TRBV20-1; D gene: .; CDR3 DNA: TGCAGTGCTTTCCGAGACGGGAGGGCAAATTCACCCCTCCACTTT; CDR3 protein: CSAFRDGRANSPLHF
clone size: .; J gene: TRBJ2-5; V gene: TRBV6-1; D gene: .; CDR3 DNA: TGTGCCAACAGTGAAGGGATAGGCCAAGAGACCCAGTACTTC; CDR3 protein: CANSEGIGQETQYF
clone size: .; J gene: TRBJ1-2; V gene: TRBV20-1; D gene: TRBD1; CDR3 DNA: TGCAGTGCTAGGGGACAGCCCGGGGAGGGCTACACCTTC; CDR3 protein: CSARGQPGEGYTF
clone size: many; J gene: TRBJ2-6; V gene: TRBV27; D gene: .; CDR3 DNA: TGTGCCAGCACCAAGGACGGGTCTGGGGCCAACGTCCTGACTTTC; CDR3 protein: CASTKDGSGANVLTF
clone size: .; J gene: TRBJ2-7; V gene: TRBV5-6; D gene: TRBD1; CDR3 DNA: TGTGCCAGCAGCCTTTTCCGGGACAGGGGCTCCTACGAGCAGTACTTC; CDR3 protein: CASSLFRDRGSYEQYF
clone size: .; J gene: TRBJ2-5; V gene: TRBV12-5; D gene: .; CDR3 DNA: TGTGCTAGCGCCCAAGACAGGACCGAGACCCAGTACTTC; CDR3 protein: CASAQDRTETQYF
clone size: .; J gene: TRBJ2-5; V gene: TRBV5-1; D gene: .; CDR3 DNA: TGCGCCAGCAGCTTGATATCGGCCGCTCAAGAGACCCAGTACTTC; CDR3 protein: CASSLISAAQETQYF
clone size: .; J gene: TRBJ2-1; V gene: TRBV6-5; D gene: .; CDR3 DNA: TGTGCCAGCAGTTACTCGAAGGCAGCCTACAATGAGCAGTTCTTC; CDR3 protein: CASSYSKAAYNEQFF
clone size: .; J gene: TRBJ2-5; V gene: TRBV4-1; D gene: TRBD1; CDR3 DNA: TGCGCCAGCAGCTCCCGAGGACGGGGACAGGGGGAGACCCAGTACTTC; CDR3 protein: CASSSRGRGQGETQYF
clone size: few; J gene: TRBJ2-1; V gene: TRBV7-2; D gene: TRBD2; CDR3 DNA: TGTGCCAGCAGCTTAAGCTTGGGGGGGTACAATGAGCAGTTCTTC; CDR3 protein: CASSLSLGGYNEQFF
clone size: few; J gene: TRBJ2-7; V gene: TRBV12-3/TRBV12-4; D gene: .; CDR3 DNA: TGTGCCAGCAGTACCCTGGACTCCGGGAGCGAGCAGTACTTC; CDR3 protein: CASSTLDSGSEQYF
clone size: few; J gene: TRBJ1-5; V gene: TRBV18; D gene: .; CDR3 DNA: TGTGCCAGCTCACGAGAGGGAGGGAATCAGCCCCAGCATTTT; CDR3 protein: CASSREGGNQPQHF
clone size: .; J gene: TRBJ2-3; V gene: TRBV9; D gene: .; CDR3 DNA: TGTGCCAGCAGCCTGCCCGCGAGTTCGGATACGCAGTATTTT; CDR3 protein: CASSLPASSDTQYF
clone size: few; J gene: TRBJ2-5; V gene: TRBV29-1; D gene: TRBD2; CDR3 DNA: TGCAGCGTTGATGGGCTAGCGGGAGTGTACCAAGAGACCCAGTACTTC; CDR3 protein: CSVDGLAGVYQETQYF
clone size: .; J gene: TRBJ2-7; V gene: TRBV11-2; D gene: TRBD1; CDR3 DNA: TGTGCCAGCAGCGAAAAATACCGGGACAGGGGAGGCTACGAGCAGTACTTC; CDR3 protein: CASSEKYRDRGGYEQYF
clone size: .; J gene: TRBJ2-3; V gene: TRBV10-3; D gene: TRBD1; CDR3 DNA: TGTGCCATCAGCCCGGGACAGCGAAGCACAGATACGCAGTATTTT; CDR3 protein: CAISPGQRSTDTQYF
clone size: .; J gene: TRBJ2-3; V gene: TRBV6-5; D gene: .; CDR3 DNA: TGTGCCAGCAGTTACTCGTTAAAACCAGACGGGGGAGATACGCAGTATTTT; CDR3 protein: CASSYSLKPDGGDTQYF
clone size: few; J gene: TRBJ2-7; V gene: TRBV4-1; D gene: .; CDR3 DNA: TGCGCCAGCAGCCCCCCTTGGATGACCGGTGGGCAGTACTTC; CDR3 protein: CASSPPWMTGGQYF
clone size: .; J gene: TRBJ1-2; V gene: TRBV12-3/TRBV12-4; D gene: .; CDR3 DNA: TGTGCCAGCAGTACTCAATGGGGGGCCCATGGCTACACCTTC; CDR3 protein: CASSTQWGAHGYTF
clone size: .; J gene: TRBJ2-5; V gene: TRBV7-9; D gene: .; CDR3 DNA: TGTGCCAGCAGCTTATTTCCGCAGGGAAGCGAAGAGACCCAGTACTTC; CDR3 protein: CASSLFPQGSEETQYF
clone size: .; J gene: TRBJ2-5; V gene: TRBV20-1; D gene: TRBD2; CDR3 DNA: TGCAGTGCTAGAGATTGGGCTAGCGGTCAAGAGACCCAGTACTTC; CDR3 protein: CSARDWASGQETQYF
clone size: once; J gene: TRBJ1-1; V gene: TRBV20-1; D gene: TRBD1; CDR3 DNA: TGCAGTGCTAGCACACTGTACGGTACAGGGGTCACTGAAGCTTTCTTT; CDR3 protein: CSASTLYGTGVTEAFF
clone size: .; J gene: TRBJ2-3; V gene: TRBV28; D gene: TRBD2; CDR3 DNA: TGTGCCAGCAGTTTTCTAGCGGGGGTGATTGGCACAGATACGCAGTATTTT; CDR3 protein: CASSFLAGVIGTDTQYF
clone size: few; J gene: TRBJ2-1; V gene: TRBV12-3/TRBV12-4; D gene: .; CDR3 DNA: TGTGCCAGCAGTAGACGGGGTGAGCAGTTCTTC; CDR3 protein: CASSRRGEQFF